These 30 T cell receptor beta chains were all obtained from the same sample, sequenced in a study of shared clonotypes between healthy human individuals. Clones were read by immunoSEQ multiplex PCR, and TCRdb kept only the in-frame ones, dropping some. Here the sample spans about 1 million clones, roughly 80% being singletons. Specimen: memory CD4+ T cells sorted from blood. Subset: CD45RA-negative fraction. The origin of the receptors is a man aged 18 to 35 in good health.

This clone has a single count. The chain recombines TRBV7-2 with TRBJ2-1; 14 bases are shared with TRBD2. Germline V gene lookup returns CDR1 SGHTA and CDR2 FQGNSA. The CDR3 is 14 amino acids. Trimming cost V 6 bases and J 6 bases; bases outside gene matches: 1. The CDR3 sequence: CASRGLAGVNEQFF. In DNA, the CDR3 is TGTGCCAGCAGGGGACTAGCGGGAGTCAATGAGCAGTTCTTC.

J is TRBJ2-7 and V is TRBV10-1; 9 positions match TRBD1. There are 15 residues in the CDR3. The germline V gene encodes CDR1 WNHNN and CDR2 SYGVQD (reference sequence). V shed 0 bases and J 5 bases; nucleotides not matched to a gene: 5. The CDR3 DNA is TGCGCCAGCAGTGAGTCGGTGGACAGGGGCGACGAGCAGTACTTC. Translation gives CASSESVDRGDEQYF.

The chain has TRBV10-3 and TRBJ1-3, with D unresolved. Per the germline V gene, CDR1 is ENHRY and CDR2 is SYGVKD. This CDR3 spans 13 amino acids. The ends were cut back, 3 bases at V and 3 bases at J, with 6 bases in the middle. The CDR3 region is CAISDGSGNTIYF. The CDR3 nucleotides read TGTGCCATCAGTGACGGGAGTGGAAACACCATATATTTT.

J is TRBJ2-1 and V is TRBV11-3, with D uncertain. The germline V and J ends were trimmed by 5 bases and 5 bases, with 16 bases remaining between them. The length of the CDR3 is 15 residues. Germline V gene sequence: CDR1 SGHNT, CDR2 YENEEA. The CDR3 loop reads CASSATTTPNNEQFF. The CDR3, as DNA: TGTGCCAGCAGCGCCACAACCACCCCAAACAATGAGCAGTTCTTC.

The chain uses TRBV7-2 and TRBJ2-4; 7 bases agree with TRBD2. The CDR3 extends over 14 amino acids. Trimming at V came to 7 bases and at J to 8 bases, leaving 11 bases not matched to a gene. The germline V gene has CDR1 SGHTA and CDR2 FQGNSA. Here the CDR3 DNA reads TGTGCCAGCAACAAAGATGGGGGGGAATACATTCAGTACTTC. It codes for CASNKDGGEYIQYF.

The CDR3 region has the DNA TGTGCCAGCAGCGTGGGACAGGGGGGATCCTACGAGCAGTACTTC. As protein: CASSVGQGGSYEQYF. V gene TRBV7-9 combines with J gene TRBJ2-7, with TRBD1 identical over 11 bases. V lost 5 bases, J lost 1 base, and 4 bases stayed unmatched. The germline V gene encodes CDR1 SEHNR and CDR2 FQNEAQ (reference sequence). This CDR3 contains 15 residues.

This chain uses TRBV5-1 with TRBJ2-5; 13 bases line up with TRBD2. The CDR3 totals 15 residues. With 1 base clipped from V and 7 bases from J, the junction kept 4 bases outside the gene matches. Germline CDR1 reads SGHRS; CDR2 reads YFSETQ. In nucleotides, the CDR3 is TGCGCCAGCAGCTTGACTAGCGGGAGGGCCGGGACCCAGTACTTC. Translated, it gives CASSLTSGRAGTQYF.

This rearrangement joins TRBV15 to TRBJ2-3, with 10 bases lining up with TRBD1. The CDR3 runs 16 residues. After removal of 0 bases from V and 1 base from J, the junction contained 1 base not matched to a gene. Germline V gene lookup returns CDR1 LNHNV and CDR2 YYDKDF (reference sequence). The CDR3 is CATSRDGTGGTDTQYF. The DNA for the CDR3 is TGTGCCACCAGCAGAGATGGGACAGGGGGCACAGATACGCAGTATTTT. The complete variable domain, with remaining parts taken from reference TRBV15 and TRBJ2-3, reads DAMVIQNPRYQVTQFGKPVTLSCSQTLNHNVMYWYQQKSSQAPKLLFHYYDKDFNNEADTPDNFQSRRPNTSFCFLDIRSPGLGDTAMYLCATSRDGTGGTDTQYFGPGTRLTVL.

CDR3 sequence: CASSIRGGGYTGELFF. For the CDR3, the DNA is TGCGCCAGCAGCATCAGGGGTGGCGGATACACCGGGGAGCTGTTTTTT. The J gene is TRBJ2-2, the V gene TRBV5-1, with D tentatively TRBD1 (6 bases). CDR1 and CDR2 from the germline V gene are SGHRS and YFSETQ. With 4 bases removed from V and 3 bases from J, the gap between germline ends came to 16 bases. This CDR3 has 16 amino acids. The whole variable domain, filled in from reference TRBV5-1 and TRBJ2-2, reads KAGVTQTPRYLIKTRGQQVTLSCSPISGHRSVSWYQQTPGQGLQFLFEYFSETQRNKGNFPGRFSGRQFSNSRSEMNVSTLELGDSALYLCASSIRGGGYTGELFFGEGSRLTVL.

V is TRBV5-1 and J is TRBJ1-1; no clear D. CDR3 length equals 15 residues. With 0 bases removed from V and 0 bases from J, the gap between germline ends came to 9 bases. Germline CDR1 and CDR2: SGHRS and YFSETQ. CDR3 loop: CASSLAVGMNTEAFF. The CDR3 nucleotides read TGCGCCAGCAGCTTGGCCGTAGGGATGAACACTGAAGCTTTCTTT.

The chain recombines TRBV9 with TRBJ1-6; D ambiguous. The CDR3 spans 13 residues. V was cut by 2 bases and J by 9 bases, with 9 bases left in between. Germline CDR1 is SGDLS and CDR2 is YYNGEE. CDR3 residues: CASSVSVASPLHF. The CDR3 DNA is TGTGCCAGCAGCGTCTCTGTGGCTTCACCCCTCCACTTT.

This clone appeared a single time. The chain recombines TRBV19 with TRBJ2-7, with D unresolved. V was cut by 2 bases and J by 3 bases, with 14 bases left in between. CDR1 is LNHDA and CDR2 is SQIVND in the germline V gene (reference sequence). This CDR3 has 15 amino acids. CDR3 sequence (DNA): TGTGCCAGTAGTATATCTTCCAGGTCAAGCTACGAGCAGTACTTC. Translation: CASSISSRSSYEQYF.

The chain employs TRBV5-6 and TRBJ1-6, with D possibly matching TRBD1 (5 bases). The V and J ends lost 0 bases and 6 bases respectively, with 16 bases between them. The germline V gene has CDR1 SGHDT and CDR2 YYEEEE. This CDR3 region has 17 residues. Here the CDR3 reads CASSLGGPPGRNSPLHF. The CDR3 region has the DNA TGTGCCAGCAGCTTGGGCGGCCCGCCAGGGCGTAATTCACCCCTCCACTTT.

This clone was detected only a few times. This chain uses TRBV2 with TRBJ2-4; TRBD1 aligns across 7 bases. CDR1 and CDR2 (germline): SNHLY, FYNNEI. After removal of 4 bases from V and 5 bases from J, the junction contained 5 bases not matched to a gene. This CDR3 comprises 14 residues. In DNA, the CDR3 is TGTGCCAGCAGTGGAGGGGGCGCCGAAAACATTCAGTACTTC. Translated, it gives CASSGGGAENIQYF.

Many counts were recorded for this clone. The chain has TRBV5-6 and TRBJ1-2, with a tentative D call TRBD1 (5 bases). This CDR3 comprises 14 residues. Per germline, CDR1 SGHDT and CDR2 YYEEEE. The ends were cut back, 3 bases at V and 8 bases at J, with 17 bases in the middle. The CDR3 here is CASSSPSGIFGYTF. The CDR3 DNA follows: TGTGCCAGCAGCTCCCCGTCAGGGATTTTCGGCTACACCTTC. Supplemented by reference TRBV5-6 and TRBJ1-2, the full variable domain reads DAGVTQSPTHLIKTRGQQVTLRCSPKSGHDTVSWYQQALGQGPQFIFQYYEEEERQRGNFPDRFSGHQFPNYSSELNVNALLLGDSALYLCASSSPSGIFGYTFGSGTRLTVV.

This clone was observed a handful of times. V gene TRBV19 combines with J gene TRBJ1-1, with 8 bases matching TRBD1. The ends lost 4 bases at V and 5 bases at J; junction bases unmatched: 15. The CDR3 contains 17 residues. Germline V lookup: CDR1 LNHDA, CDR2 SQIVND (reference sequence). CDR3 protein: CASSTILDRAGWTEAFF. The CDR3 DNA reads TGTGCCAGTAGTACCATATTGGACAGGGCTGGGTGGACTGAAGCTTTCTTT.

This sequence joins TRBV6-6 and TRBJ2-7; D is undetermined. V lost 2 bases, J lost 2 bases, and 16 bases lay in between. CDR1 is MNHNY and CDR2 is SVGAGI in the germline V gene (reference sequence). The CDR3 is 16 residues long. CDR3 DNA sequence: TGTGCCAGCAGTTACACGGCCCCCCAGCCAGCCTACGAGCAGTACTTC. Translating it yields CASSYTAPQPAYEQYF.

The chain combines TRBV4-3 with TRBJ2-3, with D tentatively TRBD1 (6 bases). In germline, CDR1 is LGHNA, CDR2 YSLEER. The CDR3 sequence is 15 residues long. V lost 0 bases and J 6 bases, leaving 13 bases between the germline ends. The CDR3 DNA reads as TGCGCCAGCAGCCAAGACCACAGGGCAGGGGATACGCAGTATTTT. Its protein product is CASSQDHRAGDTQYF.

The gene calls are TRBV5-1 and TRBJ2-7; D gene unclear. Trimming took off 3 bases at V and 2 bases at J, with 12 bases between the two ends. This CDR3 region has 14 residues. CDR1 is SGHRS and CDR2 is YFSETQ in the germline V gene. The CDR3 DNA sequence: TGCGCCAGCAGCTCCCAAATCGGACCCTACGAGCAGTACTTC. Encoded protein: CASSSQIGPYEQYF.

This chain's CDR3 is CASRPGTFNPGYTF. The CDR3, as DNA: TGCGCCAGCAGACCGGGGACGTTCAACCCTGGCTACACCTTC. The V gene is TRBV5-1, the J gene TRBJ1-2; TRBD1 is a possible D gene (5 bases). Trimming cost V 5 bases and J 7 bases, with 18 bases left between them. Per the germline V gene, CDR1 is SGHRS and CDR2 is YFSETQ. This CDR3 region has 14 residues.

A remark on this clone: Other DNA sequences in the same sample also yield this CDR3. This chain links TRBV7-2 with TRBJ2-2, with no clear D. The CDR3 contains 13 residues. The germline gives CDR1 SGHTA, CDR2 FQGNSA. With 3 bases removed from V and 2 bases from J, the gap between germline ends came to 4 bases. The CDR3 sequence: CASSFRNTGELFF. DNA for the CDR3: TGTGCCAGCAGCTTTCGAAACACCGGGGAGCTGTTTTTT.

The CDR3 bases are TGTGCCAGCAGCCTCACCCCTGGTAGCACAGATACGCAGTATTTT. As protein: CASSLTPGSTDTQYF. The chain carries TRBV4-2 and TRBJ2-3; no reliable D call. CDR3 length equals 15 residues. Looked up from germline, CDR1 is LGHNA and CDR2 is YNFKEQ. Trimming took off 4 bases at V and 0 bases at J, with 11 bases between the two ends.

The rearrangement uses TRBV4-2 and TRBJ1-6; 12 bases are a match to TRBD1. V was clipped by 1 base and J by 9 bases; unmatched bases: 4. This CDR3 has 16 amino acids. The germline V gene encodes CDR1 LGHNA and CDR2 YNFKEQ. CDR3 protein: CASSQGDRGLGSPLHF. The CDR3 coding sequence is TGTGCCAGCAGCCAAGGGGACAGGGGGCTCGGTTCACCCCTCCACTTT.

This clone was seen many times. The chain couples TRBV6-6 to TRBJ1-1; D call uncertain. Germline CDR1 and CDR2: MNHNY and SVGAGI (reference sequence). CDR3 length: 16 amino acids. V was pared by 6 bases and J by 1 base, with 18 bases between. CDR3 in DNA: TGTGCCAGCAGCCAACTCTACCAGGCGGAGAACACTGAAGCTTTCTTT. It encodes CASSQLYQAENTEAFF.

The rearrangement links TRBV5-1 to TRBJ2-2, with TRBD2 identical over 7 bases. CDR3 length: 14 residues. Germline V lookup: CDR1 SGHRS, CDR2 YFSETQ. The V gene end was trimmed by 1 base and the J gene end by 6 bases; junction bases not matched to a gene: 3. The CDR3 DNA reads TGCGCCAGCAGCTTGAATGCGGGAGCCGGGGAGCTGTTTTTT. It is translated as CASSLNAGAGELFF.

For this clone: This sample includes further DNA sequences coding for the same CDR3. The rearrangement uses TRBV29-1 and TRBJ2-7, with TRBD1 identical over 7 bases. V gave up 5 bases and J gave up 0 bases; unmatched junction bases: 1. The CDR3 sequence is 12 residues long. CDR1 is SQVTM, CDR2 ANQGSEA, per germline. CDR3 in amino acids: CSVRDSSYEQYF. CDR3 bases: TGCAGCGTTCGGGACAGCTCCTACGAGCAGTACTTC.

Notes on this clone: Its ends do not fully match the called genes, so a read error is possible. V usage is TRBV6-1 and J usage is TRBJ1-2; 11 bases map to TRBD1. CDR3 length: 14 amino acids. Germline V gene data show CDR1 as MNHNS and CDR2 as SASEGT. In DNA, the CDR3 is TGTGCCAGCAGAGAAGGACAGGGGGCTAGGGGCTACACCTTC. Translated, it gives CASREGQGARGYTF.

V gene TRBV19 combines with J gene TRBJ1-1; TRBD1 matches 10 bases. V trimming: 5 bases; J trimming: 3 bases; junction bases outside the gene matches: 3. The CDR3 is 14 amino acids. CDR1 and CDR2 (germline): LNHDA, SQIVND (reference sequence). The CDR3 loop reads CASSDRGRYTEAFF. The CDR3 DNA reads TGTGCCAGTAGTGACAGGGGGCGATACACTGAAGCTTTCTTT.

This chain uses TRBV6-6 with TRBJ1-1; TRBD1 might be the D (6 bases). The CDR3 sequence is 13 residues long. The V end was cut by 6 bases, the J end by 1 base, with 9 bases between. Germline CDR1 is MNHNY and CDR2 is SVGAGI (reference sequence). CDR3 in DNA: TGTGCCAGCAGGGACAGACCGAACACTGAAGCTTTCTTT. Protein product: CASRDRPNTEAFF.

The V gene is TRBV11-2, the J gene TRBJ1-2; maybe TRBD1 (5 bases). This CDR3 comprises 15 residues. The germline CDR1 and CDR2 sequences are SGHAT and FQNNGV. Between the trimmed V and J ends, which lost 0 bases and 4 bases, there was a span of 12 bases. As DNA, the CDR3 is TGTGCCAGCAGCTTAGATGGGAGGGGTACCTATGGCTACACCTTC. The encoded protein is CASSLDGRGTYGYTF. The full variable domain, its missing parts supplied by reference TRBV11-2 and TRBJ1-2, is EAGVAQSPRYKIIEKRQSVAFWCNPISGHATLYWYQQILGQGPKLLIQFQNNGVVDDSQLPKDRFSAERLKGVDSTLKIQPAKLEDSAVYLCASSLDGRGTYGYTFGSGTRLTVV.